The following is a T cell receptor beta chain sequence with its context. Its cognate antigen is unknown. cDNA serving as the sequencing template came from extracted, reverse transcribed RNA. The assay was immunoSEQ multiplex PCR, and TCRdb's table has in-frame clones only and misses some. The sample holds more than 150,000 clones, around three fifths seen once. The record originates from a study of CD8+ T cells in alopecia areata. Study in general: The study gave treated patients oral tofacitinib at 5 to 10 mg twice daily. Tofacitinib ran for 6 to 18 months before 6 months off drug. Notes on the study in general: More clonal than normal scalp was lesional scalp, particularly alopecia totalis/universalis. Normal skin's resident alphabeta T cells are sequenced alongside lesional scalp T cells.

The CDR3 has 16 amino acids. The ends were cut back, 6 bases at V and 3 bases at J, with 20 bases in the middle. Germline V gene data show CDR1 as SEHNR and CDR2 as FQNEAQ (reference sequence). The sequenced sample was CD4+ T cells sorted from blood, obtained at week 0. The chain combines TRBV7-9 with TRBJ1-1; weak D call: TRBD1 (5 bases). The receptor's source is a human donor with alopecia areata. The CDR3 sequence is CASRPPPGSRYTEAFF. CDR3 nucleotides: TGTGCCAGCAGACCACCCCCAGGGAGTCGGTACACTGAAGCTTTCTTT.